This T cell receptor beta chain was documented in a study of blood T cell repertoires in COVID-19. In the original analysis: The assay estimated nucleated cells by amplifying reference gene primers. TCRdb's table, derived via immunoSEQ multiplex PCR, lists solely in-frame clones and lacks some. V, J and clone size derive from that table, while D and trimming were established from the DNA sequence. The data hold around 97,000 clones, with roughly 84% observed a single time. Between the trimmed V and J ends, which lost 1 base and 4 bases, there was a span of 19 bases. This CDR3 is built from 17 residues. Germline V CDR1 and CDR2: LGHNT, FRNRAP.

The chain joins TRBV12-5 to TRBJ1-1; TRBD1 might be the D (5 bases). Sequencing was done on a sample of peripheral blood. This clonotype was sampled from a human donor in a cohort sampled during active COVID-19. CDR3 region: CASGLGGRGGAGTEAFF. CDR3 DNA sequence: TGTGCTAGTGGTTTGGGGGGTAGGGGCGGAGCGGGCACTGAAGCTTTCTTT.